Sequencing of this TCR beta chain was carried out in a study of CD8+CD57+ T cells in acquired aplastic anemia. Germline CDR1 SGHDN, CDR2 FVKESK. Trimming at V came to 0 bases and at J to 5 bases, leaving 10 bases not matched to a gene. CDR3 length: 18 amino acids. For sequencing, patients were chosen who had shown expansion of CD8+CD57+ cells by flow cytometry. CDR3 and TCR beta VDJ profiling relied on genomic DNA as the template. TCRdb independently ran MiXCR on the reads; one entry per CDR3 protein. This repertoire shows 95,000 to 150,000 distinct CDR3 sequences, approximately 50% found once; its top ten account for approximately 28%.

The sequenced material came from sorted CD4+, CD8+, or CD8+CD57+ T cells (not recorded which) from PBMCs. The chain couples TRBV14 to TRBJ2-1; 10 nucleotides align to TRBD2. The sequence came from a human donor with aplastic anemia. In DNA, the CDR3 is TGTGCCAGCAGCCAAGAATCATGGACTAGCGGCCTCAACAATGAGCAGTTCTTC. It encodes CASSQESWTSGLNNEQFF.